The 6 T cell receptor beta chains reported below all come from one sample, sequenced in a study of vaccination and CD4 T cells after COVID-19. No antigens are known for them. Stated treatment: approximately 10-day PBMC culture with coronavirus spike peptide pools or control peptides (ViraFEST assay). CD4+ T cells that had been cultured provided DNA sequenced with the Oncomine TCR Beta short-read assay. TCRdb ran MiXCR on the PCR reads and lists one entry per CDR3 protein. Here the sample spans about 12,000 distinct CDR3 sequences, about 50% being singletons. The sample consisted of CD4+ T cells from blood, cultured in vitro. Receptor source: a human donor who had recovered from COVID-19.

This rearrangement joins TRBV30 to TRBJ1-5; D might be TRBD1 (5 bases). Trimming shortened V by 0 bases and J by 7 bases, and 16 bases separated the two germline ends. The V gene's germline CDR1 is GTSNPN and CDR2 SVGIG (reference sequence). The length of the CDR3 is 15 residues. The CDR3 sequence is CAWSVRGASGQPQHF. The CDR3 region has the DNA TGTGCCTGGAGTGTACGGGGTGCATCAGGGCAGCCCCAGCATTTT.

This clonotype showed up just a few times. This chain uses TRBV20-1 with TRBJ1-2; tentative D call: TRBD1 (5 bases). Germline values: CDR1 DFQATT, CDR2 SNEGSKA (reference sequence). The V end was cut by 6 bases, the J end by 5 bases, with 22 bases between. The CDR3 contains 15 residues. DNA for the CDR3: TGCAGTGCACTTGGGGGGAAGCAAGAATGGTATGGCTACACCTTC. Translated: CSALGGKQEWYGYTF.

The gene calls are TRBV12-3 or TRBV12-4 and TRBJ1-5; D might be TRBD1 (6 bases). This CDR3 is 15 amino acids long. V lost 4 bases to trimming and J lost 2 bases, with 12 bases between them. CDR3 nucleotide sequence: TGTGCCAGCAGTTCACAATCAGGGGGCAATCAGCCCCAGCATTTT. Translating gives CASSSQSGGNQPQHF.

This rearrangement joins TRBV7-2 to TRBJ1-2; 9 bases line up with TRBD1. With V trimmed by 5 bases and J by 5 bases, 9 bases remained unmatched. Germline CDR1 reads SGHTA; CDR2 reads FQGNSA. The CDR3 length is 15 residues. CDR3 bases: TGTGCCAGCAGCAGGGGCACAGGGGGCGCGTATGGCTACACCTTC. Translating it yields CASSRGTGGAYGYTF.

The genes are TRBV6-2 or TRBV6-3 and TRBJ1-1, with D hard to call. Germline CDR1 reads MNHEY; CDR2 reads SVGEGT. The CDR3 contains 12 residues. V lost 0 bases and J lost 8, with 7 bases in between. The CDR3 DNA is TGTGCCAGCAGTTACTCGACGGAAGAAGCTTTCTTT. It codes for CASSYSTEEAFF.

The chain links TRBV5-1 to TRBJ2-3, with 10 bases matching TRBD2. J gave up 6 bases and V 4 bases, and 14 bases lay outside the gene matches. The germline V gene encodes CDR1 SGHRS and CDR2 YFSETQ. This CDR3 has 17 residues. CDR3 DNA sequence: TGCGCCAGCAGCCTGGCGGGGAAGCGGGGGGGATGGGATACGCAGTATTTT. Its translation is CASSLAGKRGGWDTQYF.